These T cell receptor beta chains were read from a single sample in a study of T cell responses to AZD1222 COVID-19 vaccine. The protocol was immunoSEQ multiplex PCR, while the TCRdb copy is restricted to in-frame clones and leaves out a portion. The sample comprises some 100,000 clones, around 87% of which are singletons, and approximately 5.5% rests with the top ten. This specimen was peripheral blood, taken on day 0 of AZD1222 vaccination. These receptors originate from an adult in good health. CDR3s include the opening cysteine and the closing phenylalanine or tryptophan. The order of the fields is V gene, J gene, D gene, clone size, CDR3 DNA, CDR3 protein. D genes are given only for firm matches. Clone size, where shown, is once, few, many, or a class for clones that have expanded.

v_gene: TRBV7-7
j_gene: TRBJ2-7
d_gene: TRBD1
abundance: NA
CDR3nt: TGTGCCAGCAGCTTAGAAGACAGGGGGCCCATACGGGCCTACGAGCAGTACTTC
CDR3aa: CASSLEDRGPIRAYEQYF

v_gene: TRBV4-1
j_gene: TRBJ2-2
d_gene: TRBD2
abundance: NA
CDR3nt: TGCGCCAGCAGCCACCCTGGACTAGCGGGGGCCACTGGCGGGGTGCTGTTTTTT
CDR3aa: CASSHPGLAGATGGVLFF

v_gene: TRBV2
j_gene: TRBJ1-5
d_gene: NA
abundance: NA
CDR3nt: TGTGCCAGCAGTGGGGACGCTAATCAGCCCCAGCATTTT
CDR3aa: CASSGDANQPQHF

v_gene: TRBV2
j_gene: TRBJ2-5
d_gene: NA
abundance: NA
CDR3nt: TGTGCCAGCAGTGGCGAGGAGACCCAGTACTTC
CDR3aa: CASSGEETQYF

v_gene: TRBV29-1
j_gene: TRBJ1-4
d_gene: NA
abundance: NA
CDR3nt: TGCAGCGTTGCAGGCGCGGTAACTAATGAAAAACTGTTTTTT
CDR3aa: CSVAGAVTNEKLFF

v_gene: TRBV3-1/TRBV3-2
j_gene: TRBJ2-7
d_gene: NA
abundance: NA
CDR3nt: TGTGCCAGCAGCCAACGGGGATACGAGCAGTACTTC
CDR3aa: CASSQRGYEQYF

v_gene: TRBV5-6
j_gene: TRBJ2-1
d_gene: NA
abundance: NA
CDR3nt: TGTGCCAGCAGCTTCGGCGGGTTATACAATGAGCAGTTCTTC
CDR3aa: CASSFGGLYNEQFF

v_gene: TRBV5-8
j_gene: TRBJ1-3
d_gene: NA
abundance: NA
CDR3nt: TGTGCCAGCAGCCCCCCCCGGAGCTCTGGAAACACCATATATTTT
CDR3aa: CASSPPRSSGNTIYF

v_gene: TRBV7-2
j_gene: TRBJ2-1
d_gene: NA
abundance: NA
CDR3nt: TGTGCCAGCAGCTTAGCGGCCGCCCAGAAAGATGAGCAGTTCTTC
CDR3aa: CASSLAAAQKDEQFF

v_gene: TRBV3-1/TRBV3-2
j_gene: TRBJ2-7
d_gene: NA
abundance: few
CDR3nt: TGTGCCAGCAGCCAAGTCGGTCCGCGGAGCTACGAGCAGTACTTC
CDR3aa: CASSQVGPRSYEQYF

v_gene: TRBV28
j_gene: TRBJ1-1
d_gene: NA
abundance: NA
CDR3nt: TGTGCCAGCAGTTCCCCTTCAGGGGAGGGGGGCACTGAAGCTTTCTTT
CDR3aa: CASSSPSGEGGTEAFF

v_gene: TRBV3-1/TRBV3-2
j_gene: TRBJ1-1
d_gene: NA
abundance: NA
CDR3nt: TGTGCCAGCAGCTTGGACGCGATGAACACTGAAGCTTTCTTT
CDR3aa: CASSLDAMNTEAFF

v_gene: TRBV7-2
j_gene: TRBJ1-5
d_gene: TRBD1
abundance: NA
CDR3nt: TGTGCCAGCAGCCTCCGGGGGACAGGGGGCAATCAGCCCCAGCATTTT
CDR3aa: CASSLRGTGGNQPQHF

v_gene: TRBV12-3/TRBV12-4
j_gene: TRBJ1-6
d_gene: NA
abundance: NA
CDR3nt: TGTGCCAGCAGTCCCTTTATTAATTCACCCCTCCACTTT
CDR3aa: CASSPFINSPLHF

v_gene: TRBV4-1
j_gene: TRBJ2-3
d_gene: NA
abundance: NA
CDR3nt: TGCGCCAGCAGCCAAGCCACAGATACGCAGTATTTT
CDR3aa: CASSQATDTQYF

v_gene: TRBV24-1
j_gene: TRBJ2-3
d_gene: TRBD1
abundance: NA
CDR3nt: TGTGCCACCAGCTATACAGGGGCCACAGATACGCAGTATTTT
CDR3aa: CATSYTGATDTQYF

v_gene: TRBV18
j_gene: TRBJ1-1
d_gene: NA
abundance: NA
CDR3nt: TGTGCCAGCTCACCGCTTTTGAAGATGAACACTGAAGCTTTCTTT
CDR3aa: CASSPLLKMNTEAFF